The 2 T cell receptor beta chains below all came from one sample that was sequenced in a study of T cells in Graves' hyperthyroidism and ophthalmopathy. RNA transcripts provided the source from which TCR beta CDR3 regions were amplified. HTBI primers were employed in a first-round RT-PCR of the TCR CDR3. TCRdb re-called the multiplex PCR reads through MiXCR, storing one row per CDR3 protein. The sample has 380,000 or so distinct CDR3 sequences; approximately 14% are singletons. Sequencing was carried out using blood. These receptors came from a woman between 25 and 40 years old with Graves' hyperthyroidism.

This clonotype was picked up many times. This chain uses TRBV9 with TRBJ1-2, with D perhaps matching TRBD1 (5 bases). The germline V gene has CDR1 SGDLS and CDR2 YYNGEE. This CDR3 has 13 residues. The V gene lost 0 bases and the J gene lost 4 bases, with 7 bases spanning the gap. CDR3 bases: TGTGCCAGCAGCGTAGAAACAGGCTATGGCTACACCTTC. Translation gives CASSVETGYGYTF.

This CDR3 reads CASSQVSGLGQPQHF. CDR3 DNA: TGCGCCAGCAGCCAAGTTTCGGGGCTGGGTCAGCCCCAGCATTTT. The chain recombines TRBV4-1 with TRBJ1-5, with D possibly matching TRBD1 (5 bases). V was pared by 1 base and J by 6 bases, with 13 bases between. Germline V gene lookup returns CDR1 MGHRA and CDR2 YSYEKL. The CDR3 contains 15 residues.